This TCR beta chain was identified during a study of vaccination and CD4 T cells after COVID-19. On the study more broadly: Six male and four female convalescents took part, two of them Hispanic. The stimulating agents, overlapping spike peptides, came from SARS-CoV-2, HCoV-NL63, HCoV-OC43 and HCoV-229E.

Remarks on this clonotype: Its matching antigen is unknown.

CDR1 is ENHRY, CDR2 SYGVKD, per germline. The CDR3 sequence is 16 residues long. V lost 4 bases and J 7 bases, leaving 17 bases between the germline ends. Treatment here: 10-day PBMC culture with coronavirus spike peptide pools or control peptides (ViraFEST assay). After being plated at over 1.5 million per well, PBMCs were cultured with about 10 IU/ml IL-2 and roughly 9.8 ug/ml peptide pools. Cultured CD4+ T cell DNA underwent sequencing with the Oncomine TCR Beta short-read assay. The authors extracted genomic DNA from cultured CD4+ T cells. TCRdb passed the PCR reads through MiXCR, listing each CDR3 protein once. The table shows about 6,600 distinct CDR3 sequences, with approximately 20% occurring only once.

The sequence derives from a human donor who had recovered from COVID-19. This sample comprised CD4+ T cells from blood, cultured in vitro, obtained after SARS-CoV-2 vaccination. The rearrangement links TRBV10-3 to TRBJ1-6; possibly TRBD1 for D (5 bases). CDR3 residues: CAISVMFGGGNSPLHF. The DNA for the CDR3 is TGTGCCATCAGTGTGATGTTTGGGGGTGGGAATTCACCCCTCCACTTT.